One TCR beta chain is described in this entry. This clonotype was detected many times. No cognate antigen has been identified for it. Base qualities were left out, and no much larger clone turns up one base away. For repertoire sequencing, TCR beta CDR3 regions were amplified from RNA transcripts. The first round was an RT-PCR using HTBI primers with the Qiagen OneStep RT-PCR kit, and this first round was followed by a second-round multiplex PCR, then size selection and purification. Libraries were sequenced paired-end with 100 bp reads on an Illumina HiSeq2000. Concerning the study's data processing: SOAPnuke was used for read processing, and reads with adapters, uncalled bases, a mean Phred below 15, or no exact constant-primer or identifier match were discarded. COPE v1.2.5 was used to merge the high-quality paired reads. Each unique nucleotide sequence was defined as a clonotype, and clonotypes were aligned to IMGT TRB V, D and J references with MiTCR v1.1. Only V-J combinations with frequency above 0.0001 were analysed, covering around 99% of repertoires. For each V-J combination, a TCR clonal expansion and chaos score was defined as F50 clonal expansion divided by the chaos observed in the TCRdist matrix. Welch's t-statistics and random forest were used to narrow the features down to more than 10 V-J combinations, which were then fed into a naive Bayes classifier. The Morisita-Horn index was used to measure how similar the thyroid and blood repertoires were. The public reads were quality trimmed at Q25 with fastp and then assembled into clones with MiXCR by TCRdb, keeping productive beta chains. Rows are combined by CDR3 protein, so each entry shows the most common genes and DNA. The V and J calls were determined by TCRdb, not by the authors. The sample table records roughly 350,000 distinct CDR3 sequences; about 15% of these occur just once. The ten top clones hold around 2.4% of the sample.

The source of the sample is a study of Graves' ophthalmopathy and Graves' hyperthyroidism (dated by TCRdb to the late 2010s). For context, the study as a whole: Peripheral blood samples were taken at the time of initial diagnosis, before any treatment was given. To explore V-J signatures that separate ophthalmopathy from hyperthyroidism, a discovery set of about a hundred patients was enrolled, consisting of fewer than 45 with ophthalmopathy and 55 to 65 with stable hyperthyroidism. An independent validation cohort comprised some 19 hyperthyroidism patients and roughly 15 patients who later progressed from hyperthyroidism to ophthalmopathy. Following sampling, methimazole starting at 30 mg daily was administered to hyperthyroidism patients, and high-dose intravenous methylprednisolone was administered to ophthalmopathy patients. In total, 135 blood samples were TCR-sequenced: fewer than 50 ophthalmopathy, about 75 hyperthyroidism and roughly 17 hyperthyroidism-to-ophthalmopathy patients. In roughly six hyperthyroidism patients, the T-cell repertoires found in thyroid tissue were compared with those found in blood. TCR beta repertoire signatures were used to distinguish Graves' ophthalmopathy from Graves' hyperthyroidism and to predict progression to ophthalmopathy.

On the study overall, not on this receptor specifically: Most expanded thyroid clonotypes with frequency above 0.001 were also detected in blood, suggesting blood repertoires may reflect the thyroid immune response. In validation, the model predicted ophthalmopathy progression with about 70% sensitivity and roughly 72% specificity; fewer than 15 predicted patients were CT-confirmed with GO in a median of roughly 6.8 months. Sample size was not statistically predetermined, and group allocation was not concealed from the investigators. In cross-validation, the 13-signature model distinguished ophthalmopathy from stable hyperthyroidism with roughly 90% sensitivity and approximately 81% specificity, and in the test set the corresponding values were 80% and 75%.

Between the V and J ends, shortened by 0 bases and 5 bases respectively, the junction contains 5 bases. The CDR3 holds 13 amino acids from the cysteine to the phenylalanine. Only the CDR3 DNA is retained, 39 bases long and in frame from the first base. The CDR1 and CDR2 encoded by the germline V gene (reference sequence) are WNHNN and SYGVQD. Stable hyperthyroidism was defined as no progression to ophthalmopathy within 18 months of follow-up. Hyperthyroidism patients were newly diagnosed, with disease duration under 2 months, and aged 18 to 65 years. Patients were excluded if they had other autoimmune diseases, uncontrolled infections, pregnancy or lactation. Diagnosis was based on clinical symptoms, serum thyroxine, TRAb, thyroid ultrasound and orbital computed tomography. PBMCs were isolated from 8 to 10 ml of fresh peripheral blood by Ficoll-Paque density gradient centrifugation. Total RNA was extracted using Trizol reagent, and RNA quality was checked on an Agilent 2100 Bioanalyzer.

The chain is encoded by TRBV10-1 joined to TRBJ2-4, with TRBD1 tentatively as D gene (5 bases match). The origin of this receptor is an adult woman with stable Graves' hyperthyroidism. Sequencing used peripheral blood. CDR3 reads: CASSESGENIQYF. The sequence in DNA is TGCGCCAGCAGTGAGTCAGGGGAAAACATTCAGTACTTC.